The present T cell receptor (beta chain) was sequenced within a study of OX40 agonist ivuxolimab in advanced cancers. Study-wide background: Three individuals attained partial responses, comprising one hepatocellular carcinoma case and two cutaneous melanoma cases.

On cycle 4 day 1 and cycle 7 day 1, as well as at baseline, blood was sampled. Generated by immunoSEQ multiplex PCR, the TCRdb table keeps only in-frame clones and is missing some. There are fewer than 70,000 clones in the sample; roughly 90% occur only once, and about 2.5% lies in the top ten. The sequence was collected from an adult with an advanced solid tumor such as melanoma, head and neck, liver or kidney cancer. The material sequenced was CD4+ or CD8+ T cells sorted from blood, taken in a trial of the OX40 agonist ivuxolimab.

CDR3 in amino acids: CASSPLALGETQYF. In DNA, the CDR3 is TGTGCCAGCAGTCCCTTAGCCCTGGGAGAGACCCAGTACTTC. This chain uses TRBV6-6 with TRBJ2-5; D is undetermined. The CDR3 sequence is 14 residues long. Trimming removed 5 bases from V and 4 bases from J, with 14 bases in between. Germline lookup yields CDR1 MNHNY and CDR2 SVGAGI (reference sequence).